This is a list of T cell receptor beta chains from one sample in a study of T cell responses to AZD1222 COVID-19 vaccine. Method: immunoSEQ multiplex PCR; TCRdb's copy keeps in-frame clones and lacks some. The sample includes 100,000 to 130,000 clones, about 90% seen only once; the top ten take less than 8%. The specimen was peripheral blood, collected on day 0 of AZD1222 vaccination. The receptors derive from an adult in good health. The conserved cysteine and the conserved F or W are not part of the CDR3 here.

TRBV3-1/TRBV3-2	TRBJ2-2	ASRSDRGVIFYGRGAGELF
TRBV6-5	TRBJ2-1	ASSSGTSGSNEQF
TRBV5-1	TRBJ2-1	ASSLRQMGTSGRAGEQF
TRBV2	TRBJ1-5	ASQGARSNQPQH
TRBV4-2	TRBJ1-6	ASSQATGQRNSPLH
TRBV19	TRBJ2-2	ASSPDRGRTGELF
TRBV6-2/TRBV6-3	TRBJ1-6	ASSYGQRPTLH
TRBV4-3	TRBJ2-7	ASSQDSGRPSYEQY
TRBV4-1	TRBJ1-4	ASSQGTGVIKGKLF
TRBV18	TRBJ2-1	ASSPPRTSSYNEQF
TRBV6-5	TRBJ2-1	ASNRRYEREGQF
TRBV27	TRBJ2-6	ANPALTPGANVLT
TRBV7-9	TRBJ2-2	ASSGTVNRLAGARELF
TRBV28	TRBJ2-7	ASSLSVSGSYEQY
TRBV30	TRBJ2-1	AWMGQGASGSSYNEQF
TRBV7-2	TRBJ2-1	ASSSFSRNEQF
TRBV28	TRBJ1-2	ASSPSTYGYT
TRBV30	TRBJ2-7	AWSDYYEQY
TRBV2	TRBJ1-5	ASSEASQINQPQH
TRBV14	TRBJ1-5	ASSQDYGQPQH
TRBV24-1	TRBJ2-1	ATSDPGLERDNEQF
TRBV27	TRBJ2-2	ASRGGPRGTNTGELF
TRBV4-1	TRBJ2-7	ASSQDLPRPSGSIAYEQY
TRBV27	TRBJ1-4	ASSSPGTNEKLF